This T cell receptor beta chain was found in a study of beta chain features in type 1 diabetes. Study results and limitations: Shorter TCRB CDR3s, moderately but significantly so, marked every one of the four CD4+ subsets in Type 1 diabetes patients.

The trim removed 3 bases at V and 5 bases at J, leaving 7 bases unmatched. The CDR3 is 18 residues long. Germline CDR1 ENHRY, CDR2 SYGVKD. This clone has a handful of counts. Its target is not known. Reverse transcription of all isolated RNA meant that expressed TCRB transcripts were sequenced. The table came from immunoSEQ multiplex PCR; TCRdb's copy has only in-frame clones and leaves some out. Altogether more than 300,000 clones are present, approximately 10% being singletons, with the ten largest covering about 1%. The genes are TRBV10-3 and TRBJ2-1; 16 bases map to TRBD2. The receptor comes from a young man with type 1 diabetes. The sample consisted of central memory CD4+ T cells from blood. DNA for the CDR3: TGTGCCATCAGTGAAGGGACTAGCGGGGGGGCCAGGGACAATGAGCAGTTCTTC. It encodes CAISEGTSGGARDNEQFF.